This T cell receptor beta chain was obtained from a study of T-cell reconstitution after alpha-beta-depleted transplantation in children. A TCRbeta library incorporating unique molecular identifiers was prepared. One entry per CDR3 protein, called by TCRdb with MiXCR from the PCR reads. Of under 750,000 distinct CDR3 sequences listed, roughly 23% are singletons. Germline V lookup: CDR1 SGHVS, CDR2 FQNEAQ. Germline trimming cut 4 bases from V and 8 bases from J; bases unmatched to any gene: 10. The CDR3 length is 16 residues. The sequenced sample was PBMCs, mostly from graft donor cells, obtained 360 days after TCRalphabeta/CD19-depleted stem cell transplant. The genes are TRBV7-8 and TRBJ2-1, with TRBD1 matching over 11 bases. The source of this sequence is a boy younger than two who had a stem cell transplant for acute myeloid leukemia, so the T cells may come from the graft donor. The CDR3 coding sequence is TGTGCCAGCAGCTCAGGGGACAGGGGGTTTATCGATGAGCAGTTCTTC. Translating it yields CASSSGDRGFIDEQFF.